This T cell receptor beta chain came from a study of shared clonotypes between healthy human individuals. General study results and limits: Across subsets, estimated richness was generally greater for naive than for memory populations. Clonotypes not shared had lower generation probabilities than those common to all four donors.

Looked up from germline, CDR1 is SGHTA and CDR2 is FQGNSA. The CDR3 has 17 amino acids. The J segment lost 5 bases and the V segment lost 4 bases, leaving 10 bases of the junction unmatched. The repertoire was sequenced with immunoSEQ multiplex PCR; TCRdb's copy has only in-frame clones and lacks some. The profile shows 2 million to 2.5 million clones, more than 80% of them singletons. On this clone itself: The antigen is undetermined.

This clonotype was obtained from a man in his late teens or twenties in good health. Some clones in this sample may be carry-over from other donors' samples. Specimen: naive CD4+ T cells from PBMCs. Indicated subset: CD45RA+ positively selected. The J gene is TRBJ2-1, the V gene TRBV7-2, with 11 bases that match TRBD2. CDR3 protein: CASSYRIAGGGDNEQFF. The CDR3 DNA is TGTGCCAGCAGCTACCGAATAGCGGGAGGGGGGGACAATGAGCAGTTCTTC. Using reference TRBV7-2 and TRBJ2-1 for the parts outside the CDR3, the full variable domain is GAGVSQSPSNKVTEKGKDVELRCDPISGHTALYWYRQSLGQGLEFLIYFQGNSAPDKSGLPSDRFSAERTGGSVSTLTIQRTQQEDSAVYLCASSYRIAGGGDNEQFFGPGTRLTVL.